This T cell receptor beta chain was sequenced during a study of blood T cell repertoires in COVID-19. Overall study context: Italy, Spain and the United States were the sources of the convalescent and acute COVID-19 samples. The cDNA or gDNA used as material had been derived from T cells, B-cell-depleted T cells, or PBMCs.

V shed 4 bases and J shed 5 bases, with 11 bases lying between them. The CDR3 is 13 residues long. The germline CDR1 and CDR2 sequences are LGHDT and YNNKEL (reference sequence). Authors' methods: From reference gene primer amplification, estimates of nucleated cell counts were derived. Assay used: immunoSEQ multiplex PCR; TCRdb lists only in-frame clones, some missing. V and J calls and clone size are copied from that table; D and trimming were computed from the DNA. The sample includes about 130,000 clones, approximately 89% seen only once; the top ten take 4.3%. This chain links TRBV3-1 (or the pseudogene TRBV3-2) with TRBJ1-2; no clear D. Sequencing was done on a sample of peripheral blood. This TCR was sampled from a human donor in a cohort sampled during active COVID-19. The CDR3: CASSLSTEYGYTF. DNA for the CDR3: TGTGCCAGCAGCCTATCTACGGAGTATGGCTACACCTTC.